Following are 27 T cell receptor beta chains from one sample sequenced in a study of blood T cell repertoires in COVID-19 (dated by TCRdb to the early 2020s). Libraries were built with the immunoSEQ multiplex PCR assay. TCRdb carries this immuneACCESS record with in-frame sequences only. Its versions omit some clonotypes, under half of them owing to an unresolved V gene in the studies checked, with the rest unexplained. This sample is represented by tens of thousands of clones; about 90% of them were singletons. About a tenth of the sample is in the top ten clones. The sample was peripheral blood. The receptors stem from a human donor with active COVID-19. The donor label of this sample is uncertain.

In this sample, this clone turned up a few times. The CDR3 sequence is CASSPTGLISYEQYF. The CDR3 bases are TGTGCCAGCAGCCCAACGGGACTAATTTCCTACGAGCAGTACTTC. The J gene is TRBJ2-7, the V gene TRBV3-1 (or the pseudogene TRBV3-2), with 7 bases that match TRBD2. Trimming took 4 bases from V and 1 from J; bases not matched to a gene: 7. The CDR3 consists of 15 residues. CDR1 and CDR2 (germline): LGHDT, YNNKEL (reference sequence).

The CDR3 protein is CARSLGWEGGRWLAQYF. In DNA form, the CDR3 reads TGTGCCAGAAGCTTGGGGTGGGAGGGGGGCCGTTGGCTGGCCCAGTACTTC. V is TRBV5-3 and J is TRBJ2-5; tentative D call: TRBD2 (7 bases). TRBV5-3 is assigned to the ORF class and has an uncertain function. CDR3 size: 17 residues. Trimming took off 0 bases at V and 9 bases at J, with 24 bases between the two ends.

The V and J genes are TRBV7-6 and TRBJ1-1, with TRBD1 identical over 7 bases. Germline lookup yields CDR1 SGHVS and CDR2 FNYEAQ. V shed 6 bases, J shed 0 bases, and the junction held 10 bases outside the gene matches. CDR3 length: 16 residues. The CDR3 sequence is CASSHRQGSMNTEAFF. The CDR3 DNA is TGTGCCAGCAGTCACCGACAGGGCAGCATGAACACTGAAGCTTTCTTT.

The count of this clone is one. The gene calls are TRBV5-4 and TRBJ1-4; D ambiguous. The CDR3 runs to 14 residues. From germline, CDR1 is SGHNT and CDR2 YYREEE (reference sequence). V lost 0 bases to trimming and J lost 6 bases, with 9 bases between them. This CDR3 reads CASSLGPDYEKLFF. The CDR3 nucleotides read TGTGCCAGCAGCTTGGGTCCTGACTATGAAAAACTGTTTTTT.

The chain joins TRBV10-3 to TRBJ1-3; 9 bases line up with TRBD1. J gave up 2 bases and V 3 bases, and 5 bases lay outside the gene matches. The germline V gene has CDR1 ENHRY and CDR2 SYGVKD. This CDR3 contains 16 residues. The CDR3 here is CAISDETGGPGNTIYF. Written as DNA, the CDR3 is TGTGCCATCAGTGACGAAACAGGGGGCCCTGGAAACACCATATATTTT.

The CDR3 protein is CASSQGLLNSPLHF. CDR3 nucleotides: TGTGCCAGCAGCCAAGGTCTCCTTAATTCACCCCTCCACTTT. The chain joins TRBV14 to TRBJ1-6; D remains unclear. Trimming removed 1 base from V and 6 bases from J, with 7 bases in between. The CDR3 contains 14 residues. In germline, CDR1 is SGHDN, CDR2 FVKESK.

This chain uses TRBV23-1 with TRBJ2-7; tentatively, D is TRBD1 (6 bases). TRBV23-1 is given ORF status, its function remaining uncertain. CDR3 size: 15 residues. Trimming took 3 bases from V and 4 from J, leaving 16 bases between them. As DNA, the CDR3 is TGCGCCAGCAGTCAGATGCATACTGACAGGTACGAGCAGTACTTC. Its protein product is CASSQMHTDRYEQYF.

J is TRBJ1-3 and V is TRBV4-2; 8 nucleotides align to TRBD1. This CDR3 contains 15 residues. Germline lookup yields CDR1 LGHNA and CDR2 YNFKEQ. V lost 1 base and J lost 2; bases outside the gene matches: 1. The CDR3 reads CASSQVTGAGNTIYF. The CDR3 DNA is TGTGCCAGCAGCCAAGTGACAGGGGCTGGAAACACCATATATTTT.

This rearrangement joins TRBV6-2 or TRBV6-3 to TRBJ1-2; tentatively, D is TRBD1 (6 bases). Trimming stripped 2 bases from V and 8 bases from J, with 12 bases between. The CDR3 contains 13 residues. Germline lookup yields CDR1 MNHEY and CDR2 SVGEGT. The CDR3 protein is CASSYGGQGGYTF. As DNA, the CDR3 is TGTGCCAGCAGTTACGGGGGACAAGGAGGCTACACCTTC.

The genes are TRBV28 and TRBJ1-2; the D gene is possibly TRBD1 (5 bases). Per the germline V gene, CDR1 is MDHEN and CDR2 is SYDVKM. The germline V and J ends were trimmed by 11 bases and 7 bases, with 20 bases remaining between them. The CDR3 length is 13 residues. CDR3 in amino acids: CAAGGGRISGYTF. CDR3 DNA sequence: TGTGCCGCCGGGGGGGGGAGGATAAGTGGCTACACCTTC.

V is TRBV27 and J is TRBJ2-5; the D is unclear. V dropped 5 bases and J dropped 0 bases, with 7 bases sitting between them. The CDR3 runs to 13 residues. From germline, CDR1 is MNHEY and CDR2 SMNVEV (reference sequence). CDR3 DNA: TGTGCCAGCAGTCCCCCGTACCAAGAGACCCAGTACTTC. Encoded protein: CASSPPYQETQYF.

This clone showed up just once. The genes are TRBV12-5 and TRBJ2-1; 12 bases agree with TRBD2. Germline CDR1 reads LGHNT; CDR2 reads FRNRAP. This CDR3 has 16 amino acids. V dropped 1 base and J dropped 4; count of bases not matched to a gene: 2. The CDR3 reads CASGLGTSGTYNEQFF. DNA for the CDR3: TGTGCTAGTGGTTTGGGGACTAGCGGGACTTACAATGAGCAGTTCTTC.

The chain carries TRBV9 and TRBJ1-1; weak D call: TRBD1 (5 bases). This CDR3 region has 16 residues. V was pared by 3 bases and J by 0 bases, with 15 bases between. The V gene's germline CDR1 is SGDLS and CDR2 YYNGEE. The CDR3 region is CASSAPTAHMNTEAFF. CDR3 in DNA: TGTGCCAGCAGCGCGCCGACAGCCCACATGAACACTGAAGCTTTCTTT. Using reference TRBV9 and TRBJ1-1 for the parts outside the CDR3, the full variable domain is DSGVTQTPKHLITATGQRVTLRCSPRSGDLSVYWYQQSLDQGLQFLIQYYNGEERAKGNILERFSAQQFPDLHSELNLSSLELGDSALYFCASSAPTAHMNTEAFFGQGTRLTVV.

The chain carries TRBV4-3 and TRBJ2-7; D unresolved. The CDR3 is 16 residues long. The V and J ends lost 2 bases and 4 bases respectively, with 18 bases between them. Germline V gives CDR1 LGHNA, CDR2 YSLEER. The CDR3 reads CASSQIIATPGYEQYF. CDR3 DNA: TGCGCCAGCAGCCAAATCATCGCGACTCCTGGATACGAGCAGTACTTC.

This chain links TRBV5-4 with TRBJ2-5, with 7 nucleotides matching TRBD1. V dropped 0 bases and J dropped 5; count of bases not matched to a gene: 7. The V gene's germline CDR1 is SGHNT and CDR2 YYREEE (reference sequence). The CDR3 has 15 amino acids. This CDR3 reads CASSLGGTAVETQYF. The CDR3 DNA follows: TGTGCCAGCAGCTTGGGAGGGACAGCGGTGGAGACCCAGTACTTC. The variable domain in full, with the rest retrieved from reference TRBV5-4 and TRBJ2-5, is ETGVTQSPTHLIKTRGQQVTLRCSSQSGHNTVSWYQQALGQGPQFIFQYYREEENGRGNFPPRFSGLQFPNYSSELNVNALELDDSALYLCASSLGGTAVETQYFGPGTRLLVL.

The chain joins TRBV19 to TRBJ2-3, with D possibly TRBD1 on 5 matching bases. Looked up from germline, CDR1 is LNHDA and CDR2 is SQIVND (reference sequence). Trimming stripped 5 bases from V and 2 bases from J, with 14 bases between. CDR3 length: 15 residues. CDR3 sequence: CASSVVQGYTDTQYF. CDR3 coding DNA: TGTGCCAGTAGTGTTGTTCAGGGTTACACAGATACGCAGTATTTT. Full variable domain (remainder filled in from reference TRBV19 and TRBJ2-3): DGGITQSPKYLFRKEGQNVTLSCEQNLNHDAMYWYRQDPGQGLRLIYYSQIVNDFQKGDIAEGYSVSREKKESFPLTVTSAQKNPTAFYLCASSVVQGYTDTQYFGPGTRLTVL.

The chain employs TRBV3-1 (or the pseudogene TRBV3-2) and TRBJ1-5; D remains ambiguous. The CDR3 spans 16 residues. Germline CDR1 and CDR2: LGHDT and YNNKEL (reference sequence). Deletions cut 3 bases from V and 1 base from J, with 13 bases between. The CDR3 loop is CASSHAGGESNQPQHF. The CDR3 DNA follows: TGTGCCAGCAGCCATGCAGGTGGGGAGAGCAATCAGCCCCAGCATTTT.

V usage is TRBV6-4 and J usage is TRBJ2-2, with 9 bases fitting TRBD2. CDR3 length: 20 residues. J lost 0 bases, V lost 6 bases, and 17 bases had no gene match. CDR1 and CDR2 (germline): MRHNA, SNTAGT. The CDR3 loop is CASSKFGVAGAPANTGELFF. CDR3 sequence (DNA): TGTGCCAGCAGCAAATTCGGGGTAGCGGGGGCCCCTGCGAACACCGGGGAGCTGTTTTTT.

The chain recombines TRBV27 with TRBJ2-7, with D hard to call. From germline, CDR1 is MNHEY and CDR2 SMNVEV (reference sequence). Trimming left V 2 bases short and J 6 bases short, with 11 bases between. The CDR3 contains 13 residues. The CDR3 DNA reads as TGTGCCAGCAGTTTAATGATGATCGGCGAGCAGTACTTC. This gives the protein CASSLMMIGEQYF.

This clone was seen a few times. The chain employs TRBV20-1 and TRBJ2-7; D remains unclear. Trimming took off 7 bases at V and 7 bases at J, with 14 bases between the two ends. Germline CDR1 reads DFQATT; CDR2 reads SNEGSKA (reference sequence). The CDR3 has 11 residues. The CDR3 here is CSVPTDSEQYF. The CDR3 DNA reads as TGCAGTGTACCGACCGACTCGGAGCAGTACTTC.

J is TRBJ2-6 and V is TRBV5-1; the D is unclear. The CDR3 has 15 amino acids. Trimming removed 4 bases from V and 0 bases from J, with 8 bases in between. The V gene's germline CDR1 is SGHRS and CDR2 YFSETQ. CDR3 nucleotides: TGCGCCAGCAGCCCACAGAGCTCTGGGGCCAACGTCCTGACTTTC. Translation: CASSPQSSGANVLTF.

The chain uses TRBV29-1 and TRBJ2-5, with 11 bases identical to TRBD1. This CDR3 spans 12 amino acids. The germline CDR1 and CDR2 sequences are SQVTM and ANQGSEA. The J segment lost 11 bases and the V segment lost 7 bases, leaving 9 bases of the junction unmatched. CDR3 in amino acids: CSARTGGLLQYF. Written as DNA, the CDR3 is TGCAGCGCGCGGACAGGGGGCTTATTACAGTACTTC. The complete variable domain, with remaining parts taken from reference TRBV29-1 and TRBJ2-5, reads SAVISQKPSRDICQRGTSLTIQCQVDSQVTMMFWYRQQPGQSLTLIATANQGSEATYESGFVIDKFPISRPNLTFSTLTVSNMSPEDSSIYLCSARTGGLLQYFGPGTRLLVL.

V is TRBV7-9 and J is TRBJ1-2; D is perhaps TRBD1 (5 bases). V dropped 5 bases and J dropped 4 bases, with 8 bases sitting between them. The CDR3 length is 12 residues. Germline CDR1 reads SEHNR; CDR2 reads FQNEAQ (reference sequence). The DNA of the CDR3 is TGTGCCAGCAGCACAGGAGTCTATGGCTACACCTTC. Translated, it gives CASSTGVYGYTF.

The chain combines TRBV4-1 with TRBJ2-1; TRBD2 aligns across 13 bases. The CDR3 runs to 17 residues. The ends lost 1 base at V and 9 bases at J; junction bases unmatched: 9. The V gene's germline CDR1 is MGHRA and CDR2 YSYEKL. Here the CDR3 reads CASSQGGLAGIRSEQFF. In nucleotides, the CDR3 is TGCGCCAGCAGCCAAGGGGGACTAGCGGGAATTAGGAGTGAGCAGTTCTTC.

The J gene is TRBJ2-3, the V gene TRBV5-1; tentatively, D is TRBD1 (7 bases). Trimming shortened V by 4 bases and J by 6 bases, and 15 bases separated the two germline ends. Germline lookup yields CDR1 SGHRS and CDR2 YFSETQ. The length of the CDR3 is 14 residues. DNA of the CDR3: TGCGCCAGCAGCAGCAGGGGGAGGTGGGATACGCAGTATTTT. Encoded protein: CASSSRGRWDTQYF.

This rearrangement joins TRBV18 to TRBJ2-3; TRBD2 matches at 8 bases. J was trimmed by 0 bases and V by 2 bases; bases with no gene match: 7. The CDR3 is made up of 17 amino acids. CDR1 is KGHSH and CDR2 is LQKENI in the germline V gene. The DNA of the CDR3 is TGTGCCAGCTCACCATTGTCGGGAGGGCCGAGCACAGATACGCAGTATTTT. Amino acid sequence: CASSPLSGGPSTDTQYF. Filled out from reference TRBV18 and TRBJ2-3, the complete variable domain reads NAGVMQNPRHLVRRRGQEARLRCSPMKGHSHVYWYRQLPEEGLKFMVYLQKENIIDESGMPKERFSAEFPKEGPSILRIQQVVRGDSAAYFCASSPLSGGPSTDTQYFGPGTRLTVL.

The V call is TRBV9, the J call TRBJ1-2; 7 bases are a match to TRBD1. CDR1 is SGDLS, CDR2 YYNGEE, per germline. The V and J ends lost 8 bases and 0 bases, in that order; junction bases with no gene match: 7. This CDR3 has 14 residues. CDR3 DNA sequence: TGTGCCAGATCTTTGACAGGGACTAACTATGGCTACACCTTC. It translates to CARSLTGTNYGYTF. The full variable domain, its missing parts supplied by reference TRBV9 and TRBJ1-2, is DSGVTQTPKHLITATGQRVTLRCSPRSGDLSVYWYQQSLDQGLQFLIQYYNGEERAKGNILERFSAQQFPDLHSELNLSSLELGDSALYFCARSLTGTNYGYTFGSGTRLTVV.